The following is a T cell receptor beta chain sequence with its context. This clonotype has at least ten counts. This clone's antigen is unknown. One base away there is no much larger clone; base qualities are not given. This specimen comes from a study of human T cells and chemical hapten exposure (dated by TCRdb to about 2021). Background on the whole study: For sensitization, 2% DPC in acetone was applied to a 2 cm by 2 cm area of upper inner arm skin. Throughout the approximately 25-week study period, patients were also given weekly therapeutic DPC doses on the scalp. Patch tests used Finn chambers with 0.01% DPC on the upper back, scored after 6 days by International Contact Dermatitis Research Group standards. The mostly female patient cohort included alopecia areata with under or over 50% scalp involvement, alopecia totalis and alopecia universalis. The libraries were sequenced as a pool, and the TCR yield per sample differed mostly because of small variations in library volumes within the pool. Peripheral blood TCR repertoire changes were tracked in vivo in alopecia patients during primary and secondary sensitization to the hapten diphenylcyclopropenone (DPC). Blood samples were taken from patients before sensitization (week 0) and at 2, 6 and about 24 weeks after DPC sensitization. Some 29 alopecia patients gave blood for TCR sequencing at one to four time points (pre-sensitization, 2, 6 and 24 weeks). Broader findings and caveats from the paper: Repeated subsampling changed both the strength of the expansion versus patch-test correlation and the threshold at which that correlation became significant. The number of TCRs above 1 in 1000 frequency did not change with DPC sensitization; there was no evidence of global repertoire structure alterations. Expanded TCRs formed significantly more large CDR3 similarity clusters than pre-sensitization or healthy control sets, consistent with antigen-driven responses. Patch test score correlated positively with the number of PT1 expanded TCRs, reaching significance at thresholds 8, 16 and 32 but not at 4. Alopecia, a presumed autoimmune disease, was present in all patients, so the immune response of the patients might differ from that of healthy individuals.

According to the study, the label for this sample's time point signals: patch test 2, 6 weeks after DPC sensitization. Explained via the paper, the treatment or condition label denotes: therapeutic diphenylcyclopropenone sensitization with weekly scalp DPC. At every patch-test visit, the blood draw took place before the patch test was put on. Eligible patients were aged 18 to 70, diagnosed with alopecia, deemed suitable for DPC therapy, and excluded if pregnant. Unfractionated whole blood was collected in Tempus Blood RNA tubes, and total RNA was extracted from that blood. Library generation was performed with RACE. The sequencer listed for this sample is NextSeq 500. Library preparation attached unique molecular identifiers to individual cDNA molecules for quantitative, reproducible TCR counting. From each blood RNA sample, both TCR alpha and TCR beta chains were sequenced. The original methods were these. A median of about 100,000 TCRs per sample was observed, with a range of 23,224 to 690,600. The Decombinator software suite was used to annotate the V, J and CDR3 of the TCR reads. For the PS versus PT1 abundance plots, all samples were subsampled to the same number of TCRs (28,000). TCRs were defined as expanded if absent before sensitization and observed at least eight times at the 2-week time point. TCRdb trimmed public reads at Q25 via fastp, called clones via MiXCR and kept in-frame beta chains. Identical CDR3 protein sequences are pooled into one entry, listed with their most common genes and DNA. Clone size and V and J calls follow TCRdb, not the original study. The sample includes some 99,000 distinct CDR3 sequences, with 9.2% observed a single time. The ten largest account for approximately 3% of the sample.

The source is a woman between 35 and 50 years old with alopecia areata. Some clones in this sample may be carry-over from other donors' samples. Sequencing was performed on whole blood, taken in connection with sensitization to the hapten diphenylcyclopropenone (DPC).

The DNA sequence is TGTGCCAGCAGCAAATTCCATCGAAGGCAGTCGGAGGGGCCCCAGCATTTT. This sequence encodes CASSKFHRRQSEGPQHF. The V and J segments used are TRBV21-1 and TRBJ1-5. TRBV21-1 is designated a pseudogene. The CDR3, from cysteine to phenylalanine, totals 17 residues. The kept DNA is CDR3 alone, 51 bases in frame from the first base.